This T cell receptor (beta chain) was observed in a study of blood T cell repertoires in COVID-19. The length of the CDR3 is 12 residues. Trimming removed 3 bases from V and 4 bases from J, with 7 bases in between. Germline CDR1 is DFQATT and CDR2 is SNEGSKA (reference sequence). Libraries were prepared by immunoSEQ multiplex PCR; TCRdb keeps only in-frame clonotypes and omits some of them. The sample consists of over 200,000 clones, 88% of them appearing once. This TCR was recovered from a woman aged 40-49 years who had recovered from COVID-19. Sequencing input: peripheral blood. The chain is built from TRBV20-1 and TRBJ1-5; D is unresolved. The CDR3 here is CSASVPNQPQHF. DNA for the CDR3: TGCAGTGCTAGTGTCCCTAATCAGCCCCAGCATTTT.